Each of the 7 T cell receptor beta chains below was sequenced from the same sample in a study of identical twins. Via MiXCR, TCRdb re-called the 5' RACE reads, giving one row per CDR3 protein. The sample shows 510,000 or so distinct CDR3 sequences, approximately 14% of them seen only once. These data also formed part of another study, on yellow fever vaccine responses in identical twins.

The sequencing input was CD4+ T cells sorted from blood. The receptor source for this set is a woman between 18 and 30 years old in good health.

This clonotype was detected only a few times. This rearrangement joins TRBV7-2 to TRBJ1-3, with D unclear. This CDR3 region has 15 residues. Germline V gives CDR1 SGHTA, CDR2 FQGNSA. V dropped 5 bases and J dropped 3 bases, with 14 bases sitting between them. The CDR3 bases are TGTGCCAGCAGCCCAACCGTCCGAAATGGAAACACCATATATTTT. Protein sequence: CASSPTVRNGNTIYF. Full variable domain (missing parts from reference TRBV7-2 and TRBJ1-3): GAGVSQSPSNKVTEKGKDVELRCDPISGHTALYWYRQSLGQGLEFLIYFQGNSAPDKSGLPSDRFSAERTGGSVSTLTIQRTQQEDSAVYLCASSPTVRNGNTIYFGEGSWLTVV.

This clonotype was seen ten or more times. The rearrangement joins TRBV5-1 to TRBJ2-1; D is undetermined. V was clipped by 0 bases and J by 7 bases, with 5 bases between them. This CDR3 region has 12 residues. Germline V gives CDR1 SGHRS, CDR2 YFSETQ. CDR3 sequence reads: CASSLAVNEQFF. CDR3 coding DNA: TGCGCCAGCAGCTTGGCAGTGAATGAGCAGTTCTTC.

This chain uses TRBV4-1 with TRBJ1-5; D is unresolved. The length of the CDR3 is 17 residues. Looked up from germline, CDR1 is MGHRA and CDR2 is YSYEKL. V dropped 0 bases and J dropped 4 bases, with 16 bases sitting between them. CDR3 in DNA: TGCGCCAGCAGCCAAGATGGGGTTCCCCGGGGAAATCAGCCCCAGCATTTT. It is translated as CASSQDGVPRGNQPQHF.

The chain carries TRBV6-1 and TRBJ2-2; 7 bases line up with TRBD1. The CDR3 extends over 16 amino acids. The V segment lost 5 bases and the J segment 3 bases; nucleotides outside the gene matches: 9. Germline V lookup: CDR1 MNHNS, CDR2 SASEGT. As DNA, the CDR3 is TGTGCCAGCAGTCCTCAACAGGGGACCTACACCGGGGAGCTGTTTTTT. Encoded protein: CASSPQQGTYTGELFF.

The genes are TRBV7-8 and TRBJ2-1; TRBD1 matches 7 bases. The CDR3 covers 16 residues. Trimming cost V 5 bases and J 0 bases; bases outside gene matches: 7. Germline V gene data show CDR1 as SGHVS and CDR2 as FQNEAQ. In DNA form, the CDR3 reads TGTGCCAGCAGCCCCCGACAGGGCAACTCCTACAATGAGCAGTTCTTC. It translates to CASSPRQGNSYNEQFF.

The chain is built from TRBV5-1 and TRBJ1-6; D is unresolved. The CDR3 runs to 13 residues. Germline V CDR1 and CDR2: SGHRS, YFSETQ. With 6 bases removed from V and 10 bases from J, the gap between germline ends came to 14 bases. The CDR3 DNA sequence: TGCGCCAGCATGGAAGGTATGGGATCACCCCTCCACTTT. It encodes CASMEGMGSPLHF.

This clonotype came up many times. DNA for the CDR3: TGTGCCACCCAGGACAGAACCCAAGAGACCCAGTACTTC. Encoded protein: CATQDRTQETQYF. This chain uses TRBV10-3 with TRBJ2-5; D might be TRBD1 (6 bases). V was trimmed by 10 bases and J by 1 base, leaving 13 bases between them. There are 13 residues in the CDR3. CDR1 is ENHRY, CDR2 SYGVKD, per germline.